This is a list of T cell receptor beta chains from one sample in a study of T-cell memory formation after mild COVID-19. TCRdb itself ran the 5' RACE reads through MiXCR, one entry per CDR3 protein. The table shows a few hundred thousand distinct CDR3 sequences, with 15% occurring only once. The sequencing sample was made of PBMCs or a T cell subset sorted from them (not recorded which). Source of these receptors: a man in his late teens or twenties who had mild COVID-19 (a few samples of this study predate the infection). Cell type and time point are not known. The CDR3 runs from the conserved cysteine through the conserved F or W. A D gene is named only where the DNA matches it firmly. Expanded clones are given a class, and other clones once, few, many or no size at all.

j_call clone_size v_call d_call cdr3_nt cdr3_aa
TRBJ2-2 many TRBV5-1 TRBD1 TGCGCCAGCAGGTTCATACAGGGGGTCGAAGGCACCGGGGAGCTGTTTTTT CASRFIQGVEGTGELFF
TRBJ2-3 - TRBV4-1 - TGCGCCAGCAGAGGGATGTCCCTGTATTTT CASRGMSLYF
TRBJ2-7 many TRBV25-1 - TGTGCCAGCAGTGGAGCTCCCGGGACATACGAGCAGTACTTC CASSGAPGTYEQYF
TRBJ1-3 few TRBV4-1 - TGCGCCAGCAGCCAAGAAATGGTGAAGGACTCTGGAAACACCATATATTTT CASSQEMVKDSGNTIYF
TRBJ1-3 few TRBV6-2/TRBV6-3 - TGTGCCAGCAGTTACTCGATGGGGTCCGCTTCTGGAAACACCATATATTTT CASSYSMGSASGNTIYF
TRBJ2-1 - TRBV20-1 - TGCAGTGCTAGAGGTAACACGGTAAATGAGCAGTTCTTC CSARGNTVNEQFF
TRBJ1-4 few TRBV4-1 - TGCGCCAGCAGCCAAGTTAGCTGGATGGCAATTAATGAAAAACTGTTTTTT CASSQVSWMAINEKLFF
TRBJ1-1 few TRBV5-1 - TGCGCCAGCAGCTTTGTCCCCGAGGTCCCTGAAGCTTTCTTT CASSFVPEVPEAFF
TRBJ2-7 - TRBV7-3 - TGTGCCAGCAGCTTAAGAACAGGGCCTTCCCTAGCTTACGAGCAGTACTTC CASSLRTGPSLAYEQYF
TRBJ1-1 few TRBV13 - TGTGCCAGCATGTACGGCCCGGAAAATACTGAAGCTTTCTTT CASMYGPENTEAFF
TRBJ2-1 - TRBV7-9 - TGTGCCAGCAGCGAGACCTCCTACAATGAGCAGTTCTTC CASSETSYNEQFF
TRBJ2-5 - TRBV3-1 - TGTGCCAGCAGCCGTGAACCGGGATCTCAAGAGACCCAGTACTTC CASSREPGSQETQYF
TRBJ2-3 - TRBV5-5 - TGTGCCAGCAGCTTGCTGGCAGGGGCGTACACAGATACGCAGTATTTT CASSLLAGAYTDTQYF
TRBJ1-1 - TRBV27 - TGTGCCAGCAGCTTAACCGACGCGACTGAAGCTTTCTTT CASSLTDATEAFF
TRBJ2-1 few TRBV19 TRBD1 TGTGCCAGTAGCTATCTTTGGGGACAGGTTTACAATGAGCAGTTCTTC CASSYLWGQVYNEQFF
TRBJ2-5 - TRBV15 TRBD2 TGTGCCACCAGCCCCGGGACTAGCGGGGGGCGGCGGGAGACCCAGTACTTC CATSPGTSGGRRETQYF
TRBJ1-2 many TRBV7-3 - TGTGCCAGCAGCTTAGAGGGGCTGCGCTACACCTTC CASSLEGLRYTF
TRBJ1-1 many TRBV14 - TGTGCCAGCAGCCCGTGGGGGACTGAAGCTTTCTTT CASSPWGTEAFF
TRBJ2-2 - TRBV7-8 - TGTGCCAGCAGCTTTACGGACAGGAACACCGGGGAGCTGTTTTTT CASSFTDRNTGELFF
TRBJ2-2 - TRBV7-2 TRBD1 TGTGCCAGCAGCGGACAGGAGAACACCGGGGAGCTGTTTTTT CASSGQENTGELFF
TRBJ2-7 many TRBV27 - TGTGCCAGCAGTTCGATACAGACAAGCTCCTACGAGCAGTACTTC CASSSIQTSSYEQYF
TRBJ1-5 - TRBV6-6 - TGTGCCAGCAGCCCTACGGCCTACCTGACAGCGCTTGATCAGCCCCAGCATTTT CASSPTAYLTALDQPQHF
TRBJ2-1 few TRBV5-1 - TGCGCCAGCAGCTTGTCCCAGAACAATGAGCAGTTCTTC CASSLSQNNEQFF
TRBJ1-6 - TRBV4-3 - TGCGCCAGCAGCCAAGATGGGACCTTGGGGTCACCCCTCCACTTT CASSQDGTLGSPLHF
TRBJ2-3 - TRBV2 TRBD1 TGTGCCAGCAGTGATGGGACAGACACAGATACGCAGTATTTT CASSDGTDTDTQYF
TRBJ2-3 - TRBV6-2/TRBV6-3 - TGTGCCAGCAGTTATTCGGCAGGATCTAGCACAGATACGCAGTATTTT CASSYSAGSSTDTQYF
TRBJ2-5 few TRBV28 - TGTGCCAGCAGGTACAAGAGAGAGACCCAGTACTTC CASRYKRETQYF
TRBJ2-2 few TRBV10-2 - TGCGCCAGCAGTGAGTCAGGCCCGAACACCGGGGAGCTGTTTTTT CASSESGPNTGELFF
TRBJ2-1 many TRBV12-3/TRBV12-4 - TGTGCCAGCACGACAGTTTCGAATGAGCAGTTCTTC CASTTVSNEQFF
TRBJ2-2 few TRBV6-6 TRBD2 TGTGCCAGCAGTAACAACCGGGGGGGCGCGAACACCGGGGAGCTGTTTTTT CASSNNRGGANTGELFF
TRBJ1-2 few TRBV20-1 - TGCAGTGCTAGAGATCGTTACCAGGCCAATGGCTACACCTTC CSARDRYQANGYTF
TRBJ2-1 few TRBV3-1 - TGTGCCAGCAGCCAATTAGGAAGAGTTACGAATGAGCAGTTCTTC CASSQLGRVTNEQFF
TRBJ1-4 - TRBV4-1 - TGCGCCAGCAGCCAAGAATCCGGGTTTGAAAAACTGTTTTTT CASSQESGFEKLFF
TRBJ2-3 few TRBV6-6 TRBD2 TGTGCCAGCAGTCGGCCTAGCGGGGGGGCCGGAAATACGCAGTATTTT CASSRPSGGAGNTQYF
TRBJ2-3 few TRBV20-1 TRBD2 TGCAGTGCTAGAGAGTTAGCGGGGAACGCAGATACGCAGTATTTT CSARELAGNADTQYF
TRBJ1-2 many TRBV7-2 TRBD1 TGTGCCAGCAGCCGGACAGGGAATGGCTACACCTTC CASSRTGNGYTF
TRBJ2-1 - TRBV20-1 - TGCAGTGCTAGATCTCTTTTCTACAATGAGCAGTTCTTC CSARSLFYNEQFF
TRBJ2-1 - TRBV12-3/TRBV12-4 - TGTGCCAGCAGTTTACGACAGCTTTACAATGAGCAGTTCTTC CASSLRQLYNEQFF
TRBJ2-1 few TRBV19 - TGTGCCAGTAGTGACAGCGGACGGTATGAGCAGTTCTTC CASSDSGRYEQFF
TRBJ2-4 few TRBV3-1 TRBD1 TGTGCCAGCAGTGCGCCGGGACAGGCCAAAAACATTCAGTACTTC CASSAPGQAKNIQYF
TRBJ2-1 - TRBV5-1 - TGCGCCAGCAGGGGATACAGGGAGCCCCGATACAATGAGCAGTTCTTC CASRGYREPRYNEQFF
TRBJ2-4 - TRBV18 - TGTGCCAGCTCGGCGGGACCCCGAACCAAAAACATTCAGTACTTC CASSAGPRTKNIQYF
TRBJ1-6 few TRBV20-1 TRBD1 TGCAGTGCTAGGGGGACAGGGGTAATCAATTCACCCCTCCACTTT CSARGTGVINSPLHF